The rows below give T cell receptor beta chains drawn from one sample of a study of cytomegalovirus exposure and HLA in healthy donors. TCRdb keeps only in-frame clones here, not all; method: immunoSEQ multiplex PCR. The table for this sample gives around 58,000 clones. Sequencing was performed on PBMCs. These receptors were taken from a man in his fifties in good health and CMV-seropositive. Both conserved end residues are part of each CDR3. D genes are given only for firm matches.

V	D	J	CDR3	DNA
TRBV2	TRBD1	TRBJ2-1	CASNRQGARMGDEQFF	TGTGCCAGCAACCGACAGGGGGCGCGAATGGGCGATGAGCAGTTCTTC
TRBV9	.	TRBJ2-7	CASSVDSGAFLSEQYF	TGTGCCAGCAGCGTAGATTCAGGGGCCTTCCTAAGCGAGCAGTACTTC
TRBV4-3	TRBD1	TRBJ1-2	CASSPTQGDYGYTF	TGCGCCAGCAGTCCCACGCAGGGGGACTATGGCTACACCTTC
TRBV5-4	TRBD1	TRBJ2-7	CASSLGGQGSYEQYF	TGTGCCAGCAGCTTGGGGGGACAGGGGAGCTACGAGCAGTACTTC
TRBV18	.	TRBJ1-1	CASSPGRVTEAFF	TGTGCCAGCTCACCAGGCAGGGTAACTGAAGCTTTCTTT
TRBV6-6	TRBD1	TRBJ2-7	CASSYSRGTGTYEQYF	TGTGCCAGCAGTTACTCGCGCGGGACAGGGACCTACGAGCAGTACTTC
TRBV9	.	TRBJ2-5	CASSVGLGGETQYF	TGTGCCAGCAGCGTAGGACTAGGTGGGGAGACCCAGTACTTC
TRBV7-3	.	TRBJ2-1	CASSSGLSNEQFF	TGTGCCAGCAGTTCGGGACTTTCCAATGAGCAGTTCTTC
TRBV7-2	.	TRBJ1-5	CASSLAGGGQPQHF	TGTGCCAGCAGCTTAGCAGGGGGGGGTCAGCCCCAGCATTTT
TRBV4-3	TRBD2	TRBJ2-1	CASTRTSVDSYNEQFF	TGCGCCAGCACCCGGACTAGCGTGGACTCCTACAATGAGCAGTTCTTC
TRBV28	.	TRBJ1-2	CATSLAENYGYTF	TGTGCCACCTCCCTCGCCGAGAACTATGGCTACACCTTC
TRBV5-5	.	TRBJ2-1	CASSSLGETGYNEQFF	TGTGCCAGCAGCTCCTTGGGGGAAACAGGGTACAATGAGCAGTTCTTC
TRBV28	.	TRBJ1-1	CAVIQDLNTEAFF	TGTGCCGTCATACAAGACTTGAACACTGAAGCTTTCTTT
TRBV20-1	.	TRBJ1-2	CSAKSYGYTF	TGCAGTGCTAAGAGCTATGGCTACACCTTC
TRBV9	.	TRBJ1-3	CASSVGHTGGNTIYF	TGTGCCAGCAGCGTAGGGCACACAGGGGGAAACACCATATATTTT
TRBV2	.	TRBJ2-1	CASSPDRSWYNEQFF	TGTGCCAGCAGCCCCGACAGGAGTTGGTACAATGAGCAGTTCTTC
TRBV4-1	.	TRBJ1-2	CASSPALMGLVGGYTF	TGCGCCAGCAGCCCAGCCTTGATGGGGCTGGTAGGTGGCTACACCTTC
TRBV18	.	TRBJ2-6	CASSPVTVPSRSSGANVLTF	TGTGCCAGCTCACCAGTGACAGTGCCTTCACGGTCCTCTGGGGCCAACGTCCTGACTTTC
TRBV6-5	TRBD1	TRBJ2-1	CASSLTGGASYNEQFF	TGTGCCAGCAGTTTGACAGGGGGTGCTTCCTACAATGAGCAGTTCTTC
TRBV14	TRBD2	TRBJ2-3	CASSGTSKHTQYF	TGTGCCAGCAGCGGGACTAGCAAGCATACGCAGTATTTT
TRBV7-9	.	TRBJ2-7	CASSFESAYEQYF	TGTGCCAGCAGCTTCGAAAGCGCCTACGAGCAGTACTTC
TRBV29-1	TRBD1	TRBJ2-7	CSVKTGQYYEQYF	TGCAGCGTTAAAACGGGACAGTACTACGAGCAGTACTTC
TRBV19	TRBD2	TRBJ2-1	CASSGLADYNEQFF	TGTGCCAGTTCGGGACTAGCCGACTACAATGAGCAGTTCTTC
TRBV29-1	.	TRBJ2-5	CSARRGAGENQYF	TGCAGCGCCCGTCGGGGGGCGGGGGAGAACCAGTACTTC
TRBV11-1	TRBD1	TRBJ2-3	CASSTGDRGPTDTQYF	TGTGCCAGCAGCACCGGGGACAGGGGACCGACAGATACGCAGTATTTT
TRBV4-3	.	TRBJ1-2	CASSQGPGERLYGYTF	TGCGCCAGCAGCCAAGGGCCAGGGGAGAGACTCTATGGCTACACCTTC
TRBV12-5	.	TRBJ2-7	CASGLAYDYEQYF	TGTGCTAGTGGTTTGGCCTACGACTACGAGCAGTACTTC
TRBV29-1	TRBD1	TRBJ2-1	CSVEDRRGQENEQFF	TGCAGCGTTGAAGATCGGCGGGGACAGGAAAATGAGCAGTTCTTC